The rows below give T cell receptor beta chains drawn from one sample of a study of T cells in localized non-small cell lung cancer. Sequenced by immunoSEQ multiplex PCR; TCRdb stores in-frame clones only, minus some. The data show about 36,000 clones, 87% seen once. Sample: peripheral blood, taken before any cancer treatment. These receptors all come from a woman between 40 and 69 years old with stage I lung adenocarcinoma. Each CDR3 is given with its conserved first and last residue. D genes are given only for firm matches. Clone size is shown for a subset of rows, as once, few, many or a class of expanded clone.

D	J	size	V	CDR3	DNA
.	TRBJ2-5	once	TRBV5-1	CASSRRGGQETQYF	TGCGCCAGCAGCAGAAGGGGGGGGCAAGAGACCCAGTACTTC
.	TRBJ1-6	.	TRBV27	CASSYLTIESPLHF	TGTGCCAGCAGTTACCTGACAATTGAGTCACCCCTCCACTTT
.	TRBJ1-2	.	TRBV28	CASSSLTGIHGYTF	TGTGCCAGCAGCTCCCTTACAGGGATCCATGGCTACACCTTC
.	TRBJ1-5	.	TRBV28	CASSQDSNQPQHF	TGTGCCAGCAGTCAGGATAGCAATCAGCCCCAGCATTTT
.	TRBJ1-1	few	TRBV29-1	CSVDTGFTEAFF	TGCAGCGTAGATACAGGGTTTACTGAAGCTTTCTTT
TRBD1	TRBJ1-2	.	TRBV15	CATSISTGGSGYGYTF	TGTGCCACCAGCATATCCACAGGGGGCTCCGGCTATGGCTACACCTTC
TRBD1	TRBJ1-4	.	TRBV15	CATSDQLQGGILFF	TGTGCCACCAGCGATCAATTACAGGGGGGGATACTGTTTTTT
.	TRBJ2-3	.	TRBV28	CASSLLGRTDTQYF	TGTGCCAGCAGTTTATTGGGGCGCACAGATACGCAGTATTTT
.	TRBJ1-3	.	TRBV30	CAWSVNTRNTIYF	TGTGCCTGGAGTGTAAACACTAGAAACACCATATATTTT
.	TRBJ1-3	.	TRBV19	CASQRDPGNTIYF	TGTGCCAGTCAGCGGGACCCGGGAAACACCATATATTTT
TRBD1	TRBJ1-2	.	TRBV28	CASSLREGAGGYTF	TGTGCCAGCAGTCTCCGGGAGGGGGCAGGTGGCTACACCTTC
.	TRBJ2-3	.	TRBV19	CASSIGGVTSTDTQYF	TGTGCCAGTAGTATAGGGGGAGTTACGAGCACAGATACGCAGTATTTT
.	TRBJ1-2	.	TRBV7-3	CASSLRSGYGYTF	TGTGCCAGCAGCTTAAGATCCGGATATGGCTACACCTTC
.	TRBJ1-5	.	TRBV27	CASSPQGLNQPQHF	TGTGCCAGCAGTCCGCAGGGGCTCAATCAGCCCCAGCATTTT
TRBD1	TRBJ1-2	.	TRBV4-1	CASRSWTGPINNYGYTF	TGCGCCAGTCGGTCATGGACAGGGCCCATCAATAACTATGGCTACACCTTC
.	TRBJ2-3	.	TRBV5-1	CASSAETDTQYF	TGCGCCAGCAGCGCAGAGACAGATACGCAGTATTTT
.	TRBJ2-7	.	TRBV28	CASSLIQGPDEQYF	TGTGCCAGCAGTTTGATTCAGGGGCCCGACGAGCAGTACTTC
TRBD1	TRBJ2-5	.	TRBV2	CASSGQGAGETQYF	TGTGCCAGCAGTGGACAGGGGGCAGGAGAGACCCAGTACTTC